The clone carrying this TCR beta chain was observed a handful of times. Antigen specificity is unknown. For TCR, cDNA came from 5'RACE template switching, which added a universal primer site and UMIs. TCRdb re-called the 5' RACE reads with MiXCR, one entry per CDR3 protein. The top ten hold about 16% of the sample, which has about 630,000 distinct CDR3 sequences, more than 9% seen once. The sample comes from a study of T cells after yellow fever vaccination. The length of the CDR3 is 12 residues. Trimming took 4 bases from V and 5 from J, leaving 9 bases between them. Germline V gene sequence: CDR1 SGHRS, CDR2 YFSETQ. Study-wide results and limits: The study found a weaker secondary response that peaked faster, day 5 versus 15. The booster response re-showed most primary clones: approximately 95% CD4, around 90% CD8.

This sample comprised PBMCs, obtained on the day of the yellow fever booster vaccination. The genes are TRBV5-1 and TRBJ2-5; D remains ambiguous. This TCR was recovered from a man younger than 40 who received the YFV17D yellow fever vaccine. CDR3 in amino acids: CASSHGGETQYF. The CDR3 DNA sequence: TGCGCCAGCAGCCATGGTGGGGAGACCCAGTACTTC.